The rows below give T cell receptor beta chains drawn from one sample of a study of graft-versus-host responses after intestinal transplantation. Assay: immunoSEQ multiplex PCR; the TCRdb copy retains only in-frame clones and omits some. The table includes 85,000 to 95,000 clones, about 92% detected once. Their target antigens are unknown. Sequences were derived from unstimulated CD8+ T cells sorted from spleen or lymph node cells, sampled before intestinal transplant. These receptors originate from a human donor who received an intestinal transplant. Each CDR3 is given with its conserved first and last residue. Fields, in order: clone size, V gene, D gene, CDR3 length, J gene, CDR3 DNA, CDR3 protein. The D gene is left open where the match is weak. Clone size is not always given. Where it is, it says once, few, many or a class for expanded clones.

size: few
V: TRBV30
D: TRBD2
length: 14
J: TRBJ2-7
DNA: TGTGCCTGGAACCCCAGGGAGGGGTCCTACGAGCAGTACTTC
CDR3: CAWNPREGSYEQYF

size: .
V: TRBV18
D: TRBD1
length: 14
J: TRBJ2-7
DNA: TGTGCCAGCTCACCGACAGGGAGCGGCTACGAGCAGTACTTC
CDR3: CASSPTGSGYEQYF

size: .
V: TRBV7-2
D: .
length: 12
J: TRBJ2-3
DNA: TGTGCCAGCAGCTTAGACGTCGGTACGCAGTATTTT
CDR3: CASSLDVGTQYF

size: .
V: TRBV6-1
D: TRBD1
length: 14
J: TRBJ2-7
DNA: TGTGCCAGCAGCATAGGGGCAGGGGGCTACGAGCAGTACTTC
CDR3: CASSIGAGGYEQYF

size: .
V: TRBV29-1
D: TRBD1
length: 13
J: TRBJ2-3
DNA: TGCAGCGCTGGACAGGGGTACACAGATACGCAGTATTTT
CDR3: CSAGQGYTDTQYF

size: .
V: TRBV4-3
D: .
length: 16
J: TRBJ1-6
DNA: TGCGCCAGCAGCCAAGGGGCCAGATCGTCCAATTCACCCCTCCACTTT
CDR3: CASSQGARSSNSPLHF

size: .
V: TRBV29-1
D: TRBD1
length: 19
J: TRBJ1-6
DNA: TGCAGCGTTGAATTCTCCGGGTGGGACAGAAGCTCCTATAATTCACCCCTCCACTTT
CDR3: CSVEFSGWDRSSYNSPLHF

size: once
V: TRBV4-1
D: .
length: 16
J: TRBJ1-1
DNA: TGCGCCAGCAGCCAAGATCGCCCAGGCGTTGCCCCTGAAGCTTTCTTT
CDR3: CASSQDRPGVAPEAFF

size: .
V: TRBV7-9
D: .
length: 14
J: TRBJ2-7
DNA: TGTGCCAGCACCTCGGCGCTAGCGCCCTACGAGCAGTACTTC
CDR3: CASTSALAPYEQYF

size: .
V: TRBV11-2
D: TRBD1
length: 15
J: TRBJ1-2
DNA: TGTGCCAGCAGCTTAGCTCCGACAGGGGGCTATGGCTACACCTTC
CDR3: CASSLAPTGGYGYTF

size: .
V: TRBV9
D: .
length: 15
J: TRBJ2-3
DNA: TGTGCCAGCAACGGGGAAGGAGTGAGCACAGATACGCAGTATTTT
CDR3: CASNGEGVSTDTQYF

size: .
V: TRBV30
D: TRBD1
length: 13
J: TRBJ2-3
DNA: TGTGCCTGGAACAGGGGGTCCACAGATACGCAGTATTTT
CDR3: CAWNRGSTDTQYF

size: once
V: TRBV4-3
D: .
length: 15
J: TRBJ1-1
DNA: TGCGCCAGCAGCCAAGATCGACTAACGAACACTGAAGCTTTCTTT
CDR3: CASSQDRLTNTEAFF

size: .
V: TRBV30
D: TRBD1
length: 14
J: TRBJ2-6
DNA: TGTGCCTTCTCGACAGGGTCTGGGGCCAACGTCCTGACTTTC
CDR3: CAFSTGSGANVLTF

size: .
V: TRBV7-9
D: TRBD1
length: 14
J: TRBJ1-1
DNA: TGTGCCAGCAGCTCGAGCCAGGGGGCCACTGAAGCTTTCTTT
CDR3: CASSSSQGATEAFF

size: once
V: TRBV4-3
D: .
length: 13
J: TRBJ1-1
DNA: TGCGCCAGCAGCCAGGGGGCAGTCACTGAAGCTTTCTTT
CDR3: CASSQGAVTEAFF

size: .
V: TRBV7-8
D: .
length: 13
J: TRBJ2-7
DNA: TGTGCCAGCAGCTTGGAACAGTCCTACGAGCAGTACTTC
CDR3: CASSLEQSYEQYF

size: .
V: TRBV10-3
D: .
length: 13
J: TRBJ1-1
DNA: TGTGCCATCAGTGAGGGGCGATACACTGAAGCTTTCTTT
CDR3: CAISEGRYTEAFF

size: .
V: TRBV4-3
D: TRBD1
length: 15
J: TRBJ2-7
DNA: TGCGCCAGCAGCACGAGGTCGGGACAGGGCTACGAGCAGTACTTC
CDR3: CASSTRSGQGYEQYF

size: .
V: TRBV11-2
D: .
length: 16
J: TRBJ1-1
DNA: TGTGCCAGCAGTGCCCCGGGGGGCGCATGGAACACTGAAGCTTTCTTT
CDR3: CASSAPGGAWNTEAFF

size: .
V: TRBV11-2
D: .
length: 13
J: TRBJ2-7
DNA: TGTGCCAGCAGCTTTGGTAGGGGCTACGAGCAGTACTTC
CDR3: CASSFGRGYEQYF

size: .
V: TRBV4-3
D: .
length: 16
J: TRBJ2-1
DNA: TGCGCCAGCAGCCAAGATTCGGTTGCGGCCTACAATGAGCAGTTCTTC
CDR3: CASSQDSVAAYNEQFF

size: .
V: TRBV6-1
D: TRBD1
length: 16
J: TRBJ2-6
DNA: TGTGCCAGCAGGGAACGTGACAGGGCTGGGGCCAACGTCCTGACTTTC
CDR3: CASRERDRAGANVLTF

size: once
V: TRBV6-5
D: TRBD1
length: 13
J: TRBJ2-7
DNA: TGTGCCAGCATGGGACAGGGGGTGAACGAGCAGTACTTC
CDR3: CASMGQGVNEQYF

size: .
V: TRBV6-1
D: TRBD1
length: 13
J: TRBJ1-2
DNA: TGTGCCAGCAGTGAAACAGGGGGCTTTGGCTACACCTTC
CDR3: CASSETGGFGYTF

size: .
V: TRBV2
D: TRBD2
length: 15
J: TRBJ2-3
DNA: TGTGCCAGCCTTCTAACTAGCGGGGCTGAAGATACGCAGTATTTT
CDR3: CASLLTSGAEDTQYF

size: .
V: TRBV6-1
D: .
length: 18
J: TRBJ1-5
DNA: TGTGCCAGCAGTGAAAGGGAGGGTACCGCTTATAGCAATCAGCCCCAGCATTTT
CDR3: CASSEREGTAYSNQPQHF

size: .
V: TRBV11-3
D: TRBD1
length: 15
J: TRBJ1-2
DNA: TGTGCCAGCAGTATCCCTGGACAGGGGATGGGGGGCTACACCTTC
CDR3: CASSIPGQGMGGYTF

size: .
V: TRBV4-1
D: TRBD2
length: 16
J: TRBJ2-7
DNA: TGCGCCAGCAGCCAAGAGACTAGCGGGGGGACCTACGAGCAGTACTTC
CDR3: CASSQETSGGTYEQYF

size: .
V: TRBV9
D: TRBD1
length: 15
J: TRBJ1-2
DNA: TGTGCCAGCAGCCCGGGGGAACAGGGGTACTATGGCTACACCTTC
CDR3: CASSPGEQGYYGYTF

size: .
V: TRBV6-6
D: .
length: 15
J: TRBJ1-5
DNA: TGTGCCAGCAGTTACCTACAGGGTAGCAATCAGCCCCAGCATTTT
CDR3: CASSYLQGSNQPQHF

size: few
V: TRBV6-6
D: .
length: 14
J: TRBJ1-2
DNA: TGTGCCAGCAGTTTGACAGGTTCTAACTATGGCTACACCTTC
CDR3: CASSLTGSNYGYTF

size: .
V: TRBV19
D: TRBD1
length: 13
J: TRBJ1-1
DNA: TGTGCCAGTAGTAGTTACAGGGGCACTGAAGCTTTCTTT
CDR3: CASSSYRGTEAFF

size: .
V: TRBV6-6
D: TRBD1
length: 16
J: TRBJ2-5
DNA: TGTGCCAGCAGTTACTCATCCGGGACAGTACAAGAGACCCAGTACTTC
CDR3: CASSYSSGTVQETQYF

size: once
V: TRBV15
D: TRBD2
length: 13
J: TRBJ2-7
DNA: TGTGCCACCAGGGGGGAGGGAGGGGCCGAGCAGTACTTC
CDR3: CATRGEGGAEQYF

size: .
V: TRBV9
D: .
length: 16
J: TRBJ1-3
DNA: TGTGCCAGCAGCGTAGGGGCAGTGAGCTCTGGAAACACCATATATTTT
CDR3: CASSVGAVSSGNTIYF

size: .
V: TRBV6-1
D: .
length: 13
J: TRBJ1-2
DNA: TGTGCCAGCGGGTCCCAGGGCGACTATGGCTACACCTTC
CDR3: CASGSQGDYGYTF

size: .
V: TRBV11-2
D: .
length: 14
J: TRBJ2-7
DNA: TGTGCCAGCAGCTTAGGTGTTAGGGGCTACGAGCAGTACTTC
CDR3: CASSLGVRGYEQYF

size: .
V: TRBV6-6
D: .
length: 14
J: TRBJ1-1
DNA: TGTGCCAGCAGGGACACCGAATTGAACACTGAAGCTTTCTTT
CDR3: CASRDTELNTEAFF

size: .
V: TRBV27
D: TRBD1
length: 14
J: TRBJ2-7
DNA: TGTGCCAGCAGTTTACGGACAGGGGTCGGCGAGCAGTACTTC
CDR3: CASSLRTGVGEQYF

size: .
V: TRBV4-3
D: TRBD2
length: 16
J: TRBJ2-3
DNA: TGCGCCAGCAGGCGGACTAGCGGGCGGGGCACAGATACGCAGTATTTT
CDR3: CASRRTSGRGTDTQYF

size: .
V: TRBV23-1
D: .
length: 21
J: TRBJ1-5
DNA: TGCGCCAGCAGTCAATCGATCCGGCCTGGAATGGGCGCGTATAGCAATCAGCCCCAGCATTTT
CDR3: CASSQSIRPGMGAYSNQPQHF

size: once
V: TRBV21-1
D: .
length: 13
J: TRBJ2-7
DNA: TGTGCCAGCAGCATCGGGCGGGACTACGAGCAGTACTTC
CDR3: CASSIGRDYEQYF

size: .
V: TRBV6-6
D: TRBD2
length: 15
J: TRBJ2-7
DNA: TGTGCCAGCAGTAAAAATAGCGGGGGGCCCCACGAGCAGTACTTC
CDR3: CASSKNSGGPHEQYF

size: .
V: TRBV29-1
D: .
length: 12
J: TRBJ2-5
DNA: TGCAGCGTTGTCGGCAGCGGCGAGACCCAGTACTTC
CDR3: CSVVGSGETQYF

size: .
V: TRBV4-3
D: TRBD1
length: 15
J: TRBJ1-1
DNA: TGCGCCAGCAGCCACGGGACAGGGGTAAACACTGAAGCTTTCTTT
CDR3: CASSHGTGVNTEAFF

size: .
V: TRBV21-1
D: .
length: 14
J: TRBJ1-2
DNA: TGTGCCCGCAACAACGGACTAGGGAACTATGGCTACACCTTC
CDR3: CARNNGLGNYGYTF

size: .
V: TRBV18
D: TRBD2
length: 19
J: TRBJ2-1
DNA: TGTGCCAGCTCACCAGCGGGGGGGTTAGTAATTAAATCCTACAATGAGCAGTTCTTC
CDR3: CASSPAGGLVIKSYNEQFF

size: .
V: TRBV19
D: TRBD1
length: 15
J: TRBJ1-6
DNA: TGTGCCAGTAGTCGGGGGACAGGTTATAATTCACCCCTCCACTTT
CDR3: CASSRGTGYNSPLHF

size: .
V: TRBV7-2
D: TRBD1
length: 16
J: TRBJ1-3
DNA: TGTGCCAGCAGCTCGGGACAGGGGGCAAATGGAAACACCATATATTTT
CDR3: CASSSGQGANGNTIYF

size: .
V: TRBV10-3
D: TRBD1
length: 14
J: TRBJ1-1
DNA: TGTGCCTTACGGGACAGGGGACTGAACACTGAAGCTTTCTTT
CDR3: CALRDRGLNTEAFF